This TCR beta chain was recorded in a study of naive and memory T cell subsets. Cells stained for CD3, CD4, CD8, CD45RA and CD27 were sorted into four subsets. The CDR3 sequence is 14 residues long. The germline CDR1 and CDR2 sequences are DFQATT and SNEGSKA (reference sequence). With 3 bases clipped from V and 3 bases from J, the junction kept 5 bases outside the gene matches. A single count supports this clonotype. The antigen is undetermined. The beta constant-region primer was an equimolar mix of two oligonucleotides covering TRBC1 and TRBC2. Ligated cDNA was amplified by four rounds of PCR with nested alpha and beta constant-region primers and SP2. MiXCR was run by TCRdb on the UMI-ligation and nested PCR reads, yielding one entry per CDR3 protein. This table holds around 110,000 distinct CDR3 sequences, roughly 36% found once. Study conclusions and caveats: In naive cells, over 85% of TCR sequences were seen only once. Between naive and memory subsets, TCR abundance power law exponents differed. Each distinct alpha or beta sequence counts as one clonotype.

The sequence was obtained from a human donor in good health. Sequencing input: central memory CD4+ T cells from blood. V gene TRBV20-1 combines with J gene TRBJ2-1; 7 bases match TRBD1. The CDR3 DNA is TGCAGTGCTAGCCGGGACAGCAACTACAATGAGCAGTTCTTC. Its protein product is CSASRDSNYNEQFF.